The subject of this entry is one TCR beta chain. As defined, naive CD8 cells were CD45RO-negative and positively selected for CCR7, with terminally differentiated effector memory CD45RA+ cells excluded. All participating donors were Caucasian adults from Nashville, Tennessee. This entry is derived from a study of shared clonotypes between healthy human individuals. CDR1 and CDR2 from the germline V gene are ENHRY and SYGVKD. V shed 2 bases, J shed 5 bases, and the junction held 9 bases outside the gene matches. The CDR3 has 16 residues. Profiling relied on immunoSEQ multiplex PCR, and the TCRdb table lists in-frame clones only, not all of them. The sample contains about 2 million clones, approximately 95% of which appear only once.

This chain joins TRBV10-3 and TRBJ2-5, with 9 bases aligning to TRBD1. The receptor was isolated from a man aged 18 to 30 in good health. Sequenced sample: naive CD8+ T cells sorted from blood. The CDR3 reads CAISEPGQGVEETQYF. CDR3 coding DNA: TGTGCCATCAGTGAGCCGGGACAGGGAGTAGAGGAGACCCAGTACTTC.